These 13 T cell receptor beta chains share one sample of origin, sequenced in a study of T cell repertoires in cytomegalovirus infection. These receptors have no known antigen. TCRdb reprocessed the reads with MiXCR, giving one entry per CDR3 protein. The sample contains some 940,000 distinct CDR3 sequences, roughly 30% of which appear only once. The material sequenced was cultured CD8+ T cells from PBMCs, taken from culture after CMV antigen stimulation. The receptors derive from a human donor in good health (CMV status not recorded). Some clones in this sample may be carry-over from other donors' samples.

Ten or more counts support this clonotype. The CDR3 is CASSSRQGLFYEQYF. The DNA for the CDR3 is TGTGCCAGCAGTTCAAGACAGGGGTTGTTCTACGAGCAGTACTTC. This chain joins TRBV27 and TRBJ2-7; 8 bases are shared with TRBD1. This CDR3 has 15 residues. Germline CDR1 MNHEY, CDR2 SMNVEV (reference sequence). J lost 3 bases, V lost 4 bases, and 8 bases had no gene match.

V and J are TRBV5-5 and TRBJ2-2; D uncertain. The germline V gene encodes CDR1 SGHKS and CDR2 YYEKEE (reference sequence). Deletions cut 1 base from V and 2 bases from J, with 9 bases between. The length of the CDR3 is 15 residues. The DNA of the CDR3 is TGTGCCAGCAGCTTGACAATCCTTAACACCGGGGAGCTGTTTTTT. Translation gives CASSLTILNTGELFF.

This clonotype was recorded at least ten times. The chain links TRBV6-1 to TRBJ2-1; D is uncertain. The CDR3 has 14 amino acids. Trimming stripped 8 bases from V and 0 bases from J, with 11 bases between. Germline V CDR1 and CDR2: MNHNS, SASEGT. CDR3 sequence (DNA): TGTGCCAGCTCTTACCCGAGCTCCTACAATGAGCAGTTCTTC. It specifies CASSYPSSYNEQFF.

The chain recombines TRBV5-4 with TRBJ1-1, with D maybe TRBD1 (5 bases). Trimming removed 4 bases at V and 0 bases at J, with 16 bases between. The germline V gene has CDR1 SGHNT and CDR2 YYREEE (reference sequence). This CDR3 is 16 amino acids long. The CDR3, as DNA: TGTGCCAGCAGCCTGGGCCCAGAGGGGATGAACACTGAAGCTTTCTTT. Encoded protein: CASSLGPEGMNTEAFF.

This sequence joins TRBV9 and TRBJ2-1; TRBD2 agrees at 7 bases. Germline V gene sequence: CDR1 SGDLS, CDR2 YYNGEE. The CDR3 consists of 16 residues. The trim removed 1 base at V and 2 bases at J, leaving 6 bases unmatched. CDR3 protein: CASSVQSAGAYNEQFF. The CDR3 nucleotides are TGTGCCAGCAGCGTACAATCGGCGGGGGCCTACAATGAGCAGTTCTTC.

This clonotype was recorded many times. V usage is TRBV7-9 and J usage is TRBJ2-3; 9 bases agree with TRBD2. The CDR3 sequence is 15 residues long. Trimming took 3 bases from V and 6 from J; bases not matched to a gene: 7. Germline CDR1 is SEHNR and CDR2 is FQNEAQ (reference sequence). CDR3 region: CASSFLRGGLDTQYF. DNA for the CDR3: TGTGCCAGCAGCTTTTTGCGGGGGGGCCTCGATACGCAGTATTTT.

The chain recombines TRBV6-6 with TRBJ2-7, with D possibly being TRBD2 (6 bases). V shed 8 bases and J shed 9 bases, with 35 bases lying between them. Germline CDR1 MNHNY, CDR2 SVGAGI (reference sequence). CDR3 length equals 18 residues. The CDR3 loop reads CASQKGRLRTLKLSLQYV. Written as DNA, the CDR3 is TGTGCCAGCCAAAAGGGGAGGTTGCGTACCCTCAAACTCTCCCTGCAGTACGTC.

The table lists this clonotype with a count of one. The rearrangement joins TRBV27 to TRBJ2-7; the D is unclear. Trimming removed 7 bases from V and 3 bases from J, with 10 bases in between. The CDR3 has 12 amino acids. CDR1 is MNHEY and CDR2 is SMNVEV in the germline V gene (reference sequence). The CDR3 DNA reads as TGTGCCAGCACCGGGTGGGACTACGAGCAGTACTTC. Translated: CASTGWDYEQYF.

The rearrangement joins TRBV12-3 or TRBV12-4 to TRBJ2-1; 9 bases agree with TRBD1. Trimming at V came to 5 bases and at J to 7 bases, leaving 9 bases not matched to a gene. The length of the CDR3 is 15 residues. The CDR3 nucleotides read TGTGCCAGCAGTCTCGGGACAGGGAATGTGAATGAGCAGTTCTTC. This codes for CASSLGTGNVNEQFF.

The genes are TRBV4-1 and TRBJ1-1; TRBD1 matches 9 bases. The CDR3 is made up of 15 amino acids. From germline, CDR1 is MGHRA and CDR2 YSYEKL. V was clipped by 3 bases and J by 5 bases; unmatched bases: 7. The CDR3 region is CASSHGDRGKTEAFF. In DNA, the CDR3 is TGCGCCAGCAGCCATGGCGACAGGGGGAAGACTGAAGCTTTCTTT.

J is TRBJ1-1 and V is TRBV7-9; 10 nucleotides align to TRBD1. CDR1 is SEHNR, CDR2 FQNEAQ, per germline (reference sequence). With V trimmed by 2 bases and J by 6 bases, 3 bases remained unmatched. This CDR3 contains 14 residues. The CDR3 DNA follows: TGTGCCAGCAGCTTACGTGGACAGGGGGCTGAAGCTTTCTTT. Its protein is CASSLRGQGAEAFF.

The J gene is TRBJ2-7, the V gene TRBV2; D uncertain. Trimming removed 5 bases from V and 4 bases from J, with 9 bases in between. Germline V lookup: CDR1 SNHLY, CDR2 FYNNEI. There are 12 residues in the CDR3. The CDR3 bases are TGTGCCAGCAGTAATACAGAATACGAGCAGTACTTC. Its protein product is CASSNTEYEQYF.

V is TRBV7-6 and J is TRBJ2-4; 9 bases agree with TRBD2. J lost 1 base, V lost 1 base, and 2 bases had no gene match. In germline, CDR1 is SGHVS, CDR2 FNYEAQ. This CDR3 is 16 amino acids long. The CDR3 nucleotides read TGTGCCAGCAGCTTAGGCGGGGGGGGGGCCAAAAACATTCAGTACTTC. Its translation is CASSLGGGGAKNIQYF.